This T cell receptor beta chain appears in the sequencing data of a study of shared clonotypes between healthy human individuals. The naive CD8 subset, CD45RO-negative cells positively selected for CCR7, excluded terminally differentiated effector memory CD45RA+ cells. This clone was detected only once. Genomic DNA of every subset was divided equally among multiple immunoSEQ plates. TCRdb's table, derived via immunoSEQ multiplex PCR, lists solely in-frame clones and lacks some. This sample has around 2.1 million clones, with roughly 91% found just once. The V gene end was trimmed by 2 bases and the J gene end by 2 bases; junction bases not matched to a gene: 14. CDR1 is MGHRA and CDR2 is YSYEKL in the germline V gene. The length of the CDR3 is 19 residues.

The TCR was taken from a young man in good health. Some clones in this sample may be carry-over from other donors' samples. Sequenced: naive CD8+ T cells from PBMCs. This rearrangement joins TRBV4-1 to TRBJ2-7; 11 bases agree with TRBD2. CDR3 nucleotide sequence: TGCGCCAGCAGCCAAATCGGGGCTGGGACTAGCGGCAGTACCTACGAGCAGTACTTC. Translated, it gives CASSQIGAGTSGSTYEQYF.